The 17 T cell receptor beta chains given below trace back to one sample, sequenced in a study of graft-versus-host responses after intestinal transplantation. The table came from immunoSEQ multiplex PCR; TCRdb's copy has only in-frame clones and leaves some out. The sample contains over 75,000 clones, approximately 90% of which appear only once. These receptors have no known antigen. Specimen: unstimulated CD4+ T cells sorted from spleen or lymph node cells, collected before transplant. The receptors come from a human donor who was the organ donor for an intestinal transplant.

The chain couples TRBV28 to TRBJ2-5; TRBD2 agrees at 15 bases. V shed 3 bases and J 1 base; nucleotides not matched to a gene: 6. The CDR3 length is 18 residues. The germline V gene has CDR1 MDHEN and CDR2 SYDVKM. DNA of the CDR3: TGTGCCAGCAGTTTTTTGGGACTAGCGGGAGGTTTCCAAGAGACCCAGTACTTC. It translates to CASSFLGLAGGFQETQYF. The entire variable domain, with the rest obtained from reference TRBV28 and TRBJ2-5, is as follows: DVKVTQSSRYLVKRTGEKVFLECVQDMDHENMFWYRQDPGLGLRLIYFSYDVKMKEKGDIPEGYSVSREKKERFSLILESASTNQTSMYLCASSFLGLAGGFQETQYFGPGTRLLVL.

The chain joins TRBV27 to TRBJ2-3; D is unresolved. Germline CDR1 and CDR2: MNHEY and SMNVEV (reference sequence). The V and J ends lost 2 bases and 4 bases respectively, with 4 bases between them. The CDR3 has 12 residues. The CDR3 loop is CASSLRADTQYF. Here the CDR3 DNA reads TGTGCCAGCAGTTTACGGGCAGATACGCAGTATTTT.

The J gene is TRBJ2-7, the V gene TRBV15; D is possibly TRBD1 (7 bases). V was trimmed by 2 bases and J by 4 bases, leaving 15 bases between them. The CDR3 totals 15 residues. Germline-derived CDR1 and CDR2 are LNHNV and YYDKDF (reference sequence). This CDR3 reads CATSRPQGGLYEQYF. DNA of the CDR3: TGTGCCACCAGCAGACCCCAGGGGGGTTTATACGAGCAGTACTTC.

V and J are TRBV21-1 and TRBJ1-2. TRBV21-1 is listed as a pseudogene. CDR3 length: 15 residues. This chain's CDR3 is CASSKGEGSLYGYTF. CDR3 DNA: TGTGCCAGCAGCAAAGGGGAGGGGTCCCTCTATGGCTACACCTTC.

V usage is TRBV5-1 and J usage is TRBJ1-3, with unresolved D. Germline lookup yields CDR1 SGHRS and CDR2 YFSETQ. With 1 base removed from V and 0 bases from J, the gap between germline ends came to 17 bases. The CDR3 loop spans 18 amino acids. DNA of the CDR3: TGCGCCAGCAGCTTGCCTGGAGGCCTGTCCAGCTCTGGAAACACCATATATTTT. It codes for CASSLPGGLSSSGNTIYF.

V usage is TRBV27 and J usage is TRBJ1-2, with 7 bases identical to TRBD1. Germline assignment: CDR1 MNHEY and CDR2 SMNVEV (reference sequence). The CDR3 length is 14 residues. V shed 3 bases, J shed 2 bases, and the junction held 3 bases outside the gene matches. The CDR3 nucleotides are TGTGCCAGCAGTTTTCGGGACAGAAACTATGGCTACACCTTC. Protein product: CASSFRDRNYGYTF.

V and J are TRBV18 and TRBJ2-1; 9 bases line up with TRBD2. This CDR3 has 14 residues. Germline values: CDR1 KGHSH, CDR2 LQKENI. The V and J ends lost 3 bases and 5 bases, in that order; junction bases with no gene match: 2. CDR3 sequence (DNA): TGTGCCAGCTCACCGCGACTAGCGGACAATGAGCAGTTCTTC. Its translation: CASSPRLADNEQFF.

The table lists this clone with a few counts. V usage is TRBV4-1 and J usage is TRBJ1-3; D may be TRBD1 (5 bases). CDR3 length: 15 amino acids. V was pared by 4 bases and J by 2 bases, with 12 bases between. The germline V gene has CDR1 MGHRA and CDR2 YSYEKL. CDR3 DNA sequence: TGCGCCAGCAGCCTTTTCGACAGCGCTGGAAACACCATATATTTT. Translating it yields CASSLFDSAGNTIYF.

The V and J genes are TRBV9 and TRBJ1-4; D unclear. Germline lookup yields CDR1 SGDLS and CDR2 YYNGEE. There are 16 residues in the CDR3. V lost 4 bases and J lost 4, with 17 bases in between. In DNA form, the CDR3 reads TGTGCCAGCAGCCGAGGTATAAGGAGGGATAATGAAAAACTGTTTTTT. It is translated as CASSRGIRRDNEKLFF.

The V gene is TRBV4-3, the J gene TRBJ2-7; 7 bases line up with TRBD2. The germline V gene encodes CDR1 LGHNA and CDR2 YSLEER. V dropped 4 bases and J dropped 0; count of bases not matched to a gene: 6. The CDR3 spans 15 residues. CDR3 bases: TGCGCCAGCAGCCGAAATAGCGGGTTCTCCTACGAGCAGTACTTC. Translating it yields CASSRNSGFSYEQYF.

The chain couples TRBV5-5 to TRBJ1-2; a weak D match, TRBD1 (5 bases). Germline CDR1 is SGHKS and CDR2 is YYEKEE (reference sequence). This CDR3 region has 16 residues. The V and J ends lost 4 bases and 8 bases respectively, with 24 bases between them. The CDR3 bases are TGTGCCAGCAGCCCGGCCCCCGGGACGGGGACTGGAGGCTACACCTTC. Residues: CASSPAPGTGTGGYTF.

This clone has a handful of counts. V and J are TRBV2 and TRBJ2-7; tentatively, D is TRBD2 (6 bases). There are 14 residues in the CDR3. The germline CDR1 and CDR2 sequences are SNHLY and FYNNEI. V was shortened by 8 bases and J by 7 bases, with 21 bases between the two germline ends. The CDR3 sequence is CASEPRGYTPEQYF. The CDR3 bases are TGTGCCAGCGAGCCGCGGGGCTATACACCAGAGCAGTACTTC.

The rearrangement uses TRBV7-9 and TRBJ1-5; perhaps TRBD1 as D (5 bases). The V gene lost 5 bases and the J gene lost 5 bases, with 19 bases spanning the gap. The CDR3 covers 16 residues. CDR1 is SEHNR, CDR2 FQNEAQ, per germline (reference sequence). The chain's CDR3 is CASSPTKGKADQPQHF. The DNA for the CDR3 is TGTGCCAGCAGCCCGACGAAGGGGAAGGCCGATCAGCCCCAGCATTTT.

The chain combines TRBV7-9 with TRBJ1-1; 11 bases line up with TRBD1. Germline CDR1 SEHNR, CDR2 FQNEAQ (reference sequence). The CDR3 is 19 residues long. V lost 4 bases, J lost 1 base, and 14 bases stayed unmatched. The CDR3 protein is CASSSRVRAGTGGNTEAFF. The CDR3 DNA follows: TGTGCCAGCAGCTCCCGAGTTAGGGCCGGGACAGGGGGGAACACTGAAGCTTTCTTT.

V gene TRBV11-2 combines with J gene TRBJ2-7, with no clear D. V shed 5 bases and J shed 0 bases, with 5 bases lying between them. The CDR3 has 12 amino acids. The germline V gene has CDR1 SGHAT and CDR2 FQNNGV. The CDR3 bases are TGTGCCAGCAGCGTCAGCTCCTACGAGCAGTACTTC. Translated, it gives CASSVSSYEQYF.

V usage is TRBV2 and J usage is TRBJ2-1, with 8 positions matching TRBD2. The germline V gene has CDR1 SNHLY and CDR2 FYNNEI. The CDR3 spans 14 residues. The trim removed 6 bases at V and 1 base at J, leaving 2 bases unmatched. The CDR3 DNA reads as TGTGCCAGCAGGGGACTAGTATCCTACAATGAGCAGTTCTTC. Translating gives CASRGLVSYNEQFF.

The rearrangement uses TRBV2 and TRBJ2-1; 8 bases agree with TRBD2. The trim removed 7 bases at V and 7 bases at J, leaving 12 bases unmatched. The CDR3 consists of 15 residues. Germline lookup yields CDR1 SNHLY and CDR2 FYNNEI. The CDR3 DNA reads as TGTGCCAGCACCGAAGGGGGGACTAGACATAATGAGCAGTTCTTC. This codes for CASTEGGTRHNEQFF. The whole variable domain, filled in from reference TRBV2 and TRBJ2-1, reads EPEVTQTPSHQVTQMGQEVILRCVPISNHLYFYWYRQILGQKVEFLVSFYNNEISEKSEIFDDQFSVERPDGSNFTLKIRSTKLEDSAMYFCASTEGGTRHNEQFFGPGTRLTVL.